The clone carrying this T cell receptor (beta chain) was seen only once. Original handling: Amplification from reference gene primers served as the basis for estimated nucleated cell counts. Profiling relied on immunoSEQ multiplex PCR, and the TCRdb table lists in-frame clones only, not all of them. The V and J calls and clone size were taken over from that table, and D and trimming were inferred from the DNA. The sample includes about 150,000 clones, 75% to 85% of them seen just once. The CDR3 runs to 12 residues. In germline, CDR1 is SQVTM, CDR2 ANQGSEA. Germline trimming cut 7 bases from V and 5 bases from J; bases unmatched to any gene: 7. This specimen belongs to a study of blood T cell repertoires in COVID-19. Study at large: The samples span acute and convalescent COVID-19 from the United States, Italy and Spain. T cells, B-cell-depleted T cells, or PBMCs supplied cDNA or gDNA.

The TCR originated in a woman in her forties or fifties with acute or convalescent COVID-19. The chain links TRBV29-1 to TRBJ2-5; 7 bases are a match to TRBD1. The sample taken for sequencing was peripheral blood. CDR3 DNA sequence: TGCAGCGGTGGACAGGACGGGGAGACCCAGTACTTC. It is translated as CSGGQDGETQYF.